Following are 30 T cell receptor beta chains from one sample sequenced in a study of blood T cell repertoires in COVID-19. Produced via immunoSEQ multiplex PCR; TCRdb's table is partial and in-frame only. The sample has around 68,000 clones, approximately 88% seen once. Material for sequencing was peripheral blood. Every receptor here comes from a woman aged 45-59 years with acute or convalescent COVID-19.

The sample holds a few counts of this clone. The rearrangement links TRBV6-2 or TRBV6-3 to TRBJ1-1, with a tentative D call TRBD1 (6 bases). This CDR3 region has 14 residues. In germline, CDR1 is MNHEY, CDR2 SVGEGT. V dropped 2 bases and J dropped 5 bases, with 12 bases sitting between them. DNA for the CDR3: TGTGCCAGCAGTTACACCCAGGGGCAGACTGAAGCTTTCTTT. Protein: CASSYTQGQTEAFF.

The chain joins TRBV7-2 to TRBJ2-5, with 7 bases that match TRBD1. The V segment lost 0 bases and the J segment 5 bases; nucleotides outside the gene matches: 6. Germline V lookup: CDR1 SGHTA, CDR2 FQGNSA. The CDR3 runs 15 residues. The CDR3 DNA is TGTGCCAGCAGCTTAGCGAAGGGGGCATGGGAGACCCAGTACTTC. Translation gives CASSLAKGAWETQYF.

This chain connects TRBV29-1 to TRBJ1-3; perhaps TRBD1 as D (5 bases). Germline V gene data show CDR1 as SQVTM and CDR2 as ANQGSEA. V gave up 3 bases and J gave up 2 bases, with 11 bases separating them. The CDR3 is 14 amino acids. In DNA form, the CDR3 reads TGCAGCGTTGAGCAGGGACTTACTGGAAACACCATATATTTT. Amino acids: CSVEQGLTGNTIYF.

This chain uses TRBV5-6 with TRBJ2-5; the D gene is possibly TRBD2 (6 bases). The CDR3 consists of 15 residues. Germline CDR1 and CDR2: SGHDT and YYEEEE. Trimming removed 2 bases from V and 1 base from J, with 12 bases in between. CDR3 nucleotides: TGTGCCAGCAGCTTACGGGACTGGTTCCAAGAGACCCAGTACTTC. Its translation is CASSLRDWFQETQYF.

This clone was seen once. The V gene is TRBV6-5, the J gene TRBJ1-1; D remains ambiguous. V was shortened by 10 bases and J by 3 bases, with 9 bases between the two germline ends. The length of the CDR3 is 11 residues. Germline lookup yields CDR1 MNHEY and CDR2 SVGAGI. CDR3 loop: CATTGDTEAFF. CDR3 coding DNA: TGTGCCACCACCGGGGACACTGAAGCTTTCTTT.

The chain combines TRBV29-1 with TRBJ2-1; D is unresolved. Trimming took 6 bases from V and 0 from J, leaving 15 bases between them. The CDR3 has 15 residues. The V gene's germline CDR1 is SQVTM and CDR2 ANQGSEA. The CDR3 DNA follows: TGCAGCGTCGGTCTACGGTTGAGCTCCTACAATGAGCAGTTCTTC. Protein: CSVGLRLSSYNEQFF.

The rearrangement links TRBV6-1 to TRBJ1-5, with unresolved D. The CDR3 is made up of 13 amino acids. CDR1 is MNHNS and CDR2 is SASEGT in the germline V gene. The V and J ends lost 3 bases and 6 bases respectively, with 9 bases between them. The CDR3 is CASSDVGAQPQHF. The CDR3 nucleotides are TGTGCCAGCAGTGATGTTGGAGCTCAGCCCCAGCATTTT.

This clone was seen a single time. The chain uses TRBV5-1 and TRBJ1-4; 9 bases fit TRBD1. Trimming took 4 bases from V and 7 from J; bases not matched to a gene: 11. The CDR3 totals 16 residues. The germline CDR1 and CDR2 sequences are SGHRS and YFSETQ. DNA for the CDR3: TGCGCCAGCAGCACCCAGGGGGGACAGGGCGGTGAAAAACTGTTTTTT. Translated: CASSTQGGQGGEKLFF.

This rearrangement joins TRBV7-3 to TRBJ1-2; 7 positions agree with TRBD1. Germline values: CDR1 SGHTA, CDR2 FQGTGA. Unmatched junction bases numbered 10, after V lost 7 bases and J lost 8 bases. CDR3 size: 13 residues. Here the CDR3 reads CASKGAGGDGYTF. The CDR3 nucleotides read TGTGCCAGCAAGGGGGCTGGCGGCGACGGCTACACCTTC.

This clone has a handful of counts. The gene calls are TRBV6-5 and TRBJ1-1, with D uncertain. The V gene lost 10 bases and the J gene lost 1 base, with 13 bases spanning the gap. CDR3 length: 13 residues. CDR1 is MNHEY and CDR2 is SVGAGI in the germline V gene. DNA for the CDR3: TGTGCCACAAAAACCCTCGGGAACACTGAAGCTTTCTTT. This gives the protein CATKTLGNTEAFF.

This rearrangement joins TRBV27 to TRBJ2-3, with 7 bases lining up with TRBD2. The CDR3 loop spans 15 amino acids. The V segment lost 2 bases and the J segment 1 base; nucleotides outside the gene matches: 3. The V gene's germline CDR1 is MNHEY and CDR2 SMNVEV (reference sequence). The CDR3 coding sequence is TGTGCCAGCAGTTTAGGGACTACCCGCACAGATACGCAGTATTTT. This gives the protein CASSLGTTRTDTQYF.

V is TRBV5-1 and J is TRBJ2-5; TRBD1 matches at 7 bases. Trimming at V came to 4 bases and at J to 5 bases, leaving 14 bases not matched to a gene. Germline V gene sequence: CDR1 SGHRS, CDR2 YFSETQ. This CDR3 comprises 16 residues. The CDR3, as DNA: TGCGCCAGCAGCGCACAGTACCGGGACAGTTTGGAGACCCAGTACTTC. Its protein is CASSAQYRDSLETQYF.

This clone was recorded once. This chain joins TRBV7-8 and TRBJ2-5; TRBD2 might be the D (5 bases). Germline lookup yields CDR1 SGHVS and CDR2 FQNEAQ. The V and J ends lost 1 base and 1 base respectively, with 13 bases between them. This CDR3 has 16 amino acids. The DNA for the CDR3 is TGTGCCAGCAGCTTAGACCCGGGAAGCCTCCAAGAGACCCAGTACTTC. Encoded protein: CASSLDPGSLQETQYF.

The chain combines TRBV3-1 (or the pseudogene TRBV3-2) with TRBJ2-4; 9 positions agree with TRBD2. The CDR3 is 16 amino acids. V lost 3 bases, J lost 4 bases, and 7 bases stayed unmatched. Germline assignment: CDR1 LGHDT and CDR2 YNNKEL (reference sequence). CDR3 sequence reads: CASSHDGLATKNIQYF. The DNA of the CDR3 is TGTGCCAGCAGCCATGACGGACTAGCGACTAAAAACATTCAGTACTTC.

This clone turned up a few times. The chain links TRBV27 to TRBJ1-1; 7 bases map to TRBD1. Germline CDR1 MNHEY, CDR2 SMNVEV (reference sequence). This CDR3 has 15 amino acids. V was pared by 6 bases and J by 1 base, with 8 bases of the junction left unmatched. The CDR3 region has the DNA TGTGCCAGCAGACGGACGACAGGGTGGAACACTGAAGCTTTCTTT. Its protein is CASRRTTGWNTEAFF.

V gene TRBV2 combines with J gene TRBJ2-7, with D possibly matching TRBD2 (5 bases). The CDR3 is made up of 12 amino acids. Germline values: CDR1 SNHLY, CDR2 FYNNEI. V gave up 7 bases and J gave up 5 bases, with 12 bases separating them. CDR3 in DNA: TGTGCCAGCATGATGAGGGTCAACGAGCAGTACTTC. Translating gives CASMMRVNEQYF. The full variable domain, its missing parts supplied by reference TRBV2 and TRBJ2-7, is EPEVTQTPSHQVTQMGQEVILRCVPISNHLYFYWYRQILGQKVEFLVSFYNNEISEKSEIFDDQFSVERPDGSNFTLKIRSTKLEDSAMYFCASMMRVNEQYFGPGTRLTVT.

The CDR3 DNA is TGCAGCGTTGAAGGCGCAACTAGCAGGACAGGGGCCAAGTACTACGAGCAGTACTTC. Protein: CSVEGATSRTGAKYYEQYF. The chain uses TRBV29-1 and TRBJ2-7, with 9 bases identical to TRBD1. Germline CDR1 and CDR2: SQVTM and ANQGSEA. After removal of 1 base from V and 3 bases from J, the junction contained 19 bases not matched to a gene. There are 19 residues in the CDR3.

The CDR3 here is CASSFGQREFTDTQYF. The CDR3 DNA reads as TGTGCCAGCAGTTTTGGTCAGCGGGAATTCACAGATACGCAGTATTTT. The chain couples TRBV28 to TRBJ2-3; 7 bases match TRBD2. V lost 3 bases, J lost 2 bases, and 8 bases stayed unmatched. Germline assignment: CDR1 MDHEN and CDR2 SYDVKM. This CDR3 comprises 16 residues.

In its sample, this clone was seen once. The chain joins TRBV5-4 to TRBJ1-1, with D possibly TRBD1 on 5 matching bases. The V gene lost 7 bases and the J gene lost 4 bases, with 17 bases spanning the gap. The V gene's germline CDR1 is SGHNT and CDR2 YYREEE (reference sequence). CDR3 length: 14 amino acids. The CDR3, as DNA: TGTGCCAGCTTGGTTGGGGGGACGGGCACTGAAGCTTTCTTT. Its translation is CASLVGGTGTEAFF. Full variable domain (missing parts from reference TRBV5-4 and TRBJ1-1): ETGVTQSPTHLIKTRGQQVTLRCSSQSGHNTVSWYQQALGQGPQFIFQYYREEENGRGNFPPRFSGLQFPNYSSELNVNALELDDSALYLCASLVGGTGTEAFFGQGTRLTVV.

The rearrangement joins TRBV6-1 to TRBJ1-2, with TRBD1 matching 7 bases. The CDR3 loop spans 16 amino acids. Germline assignment: CDR1 MNHNS and CDR2 SASEGT. Unmatched junction bases numbered 12, after V lost 3 bases and J lost 5 bases. CDR3 region: CASSEGQLLSTYGYTF. The CDR3 region has the DNA TGTGCCAGCAGTGAGGGACAGCTCCTCTCTACTTATGGCTACACCTTC.

This clone was seen a single time. The chain combines TRBV5-5 with TRBJ1-1; 7 positions agree with TRBD1. J gave up 8 bases and V 2 bases, and 3 bases lay outside the gene matches. The CDR3 runs 12 residues. Germline CDR1 is SGHKS and CDR2 is YYEKEE (reference sequence). In nucleotides, the CDR3 is TGTGCCAGCAGCTTCACAGGGGAGGAAGCTTTCTTT. It encodes CASSFTGEEAFF. Filled out from reference TRBV5-5 and TRBJ1-1, the complete variable domain reads DAGVTQSPTHLIKTRGQQVTLRCSPISGHKSVSWYQQVLGQGPQFIFQYYEKEERGRGNFPDRFSARQFPNYSSELNVNALLLGDSALYLCASSFTGEEAFFGQGTRLTVV.

This clone has only one observation. This chain links TRBV30 with TRBJ2-7; the D gene is possibly TRBD2 (6 bases). V was cut by 5 bases and J by 2 bases, with 13 bases left in between. The germline V gene encodes CDR1 GTSNPN and CDR2 SVGIG (reference sequence). The CDR3 covers 13 residues. The CDR3 here is CAWSTGTPYEQYF. Here the CDR3 DNA reads TGTGCCTGGTCCACTGGGACTCCCTACGAGCAGTACTTC.

The count of this clone is one. This chain joins TRBV7-2 and TRBJ1-4, with 8 nucleotides matching TRBD1. Germline CDR1 SGHTA, CDR2 FQGNSA. V gave up 5 bases and J gave up 7 bases; unmatched junction bases: 6. CDR3 size: 14 residues. The CDR3 DNA reads TGTGCCAGCAGCGTCGACAGGGGTAGTGAAAAACTGTTTTTT. Its translation is CASSVDRGSEKLFF.

V is TRBV30 and J is TRBJ1-2; D gene uncertain. Germline loops: CDR1 GTSNPN, CDR2 SVGIG (reference sequence). Trimming removed 0 bases at V and 9 bases at J, with 17 bases between. The CDR3 consists of 14 residues. CDR3 protein: CAWSVSGGVRRYTF. The DNA for the CDR3 is TGTGCCTGGAGTGTATCCGGCGGAGTCCGACGCTACACCTTC.

V usage is TRBV4-1 and J usage is TRBJ1-2; 11 bases map to TRBD1. The CDR3 runs to 19 residues. The germline V gene has CDR1 MGHRA and CDR2 YSYEKL. V shed 0 bases, J shed 0 bases, and the junction held 9 bases outside the gene matches. CDR3: CASSQERGDRGGANYGYTF. CDR3 coding DNA: TGCGCCAGCAGCCAAGAGCGTGGGGACAGGGGGGGAGCTAACTATGGCTACACCTTC.

The chain recombines TRBV7-6 with TRBJ1-6, with TRBD1 matching 8 bases. Losses at the gene ends were 5 bases for V and 10 bases for J; bases not matched to a gene: 10. Germline lookup yields CDR1 SGHVS and CDR2 FNYEAQ. The CDR3 covers 15 residues. The CDR3 DNA reads as TGTGCCAGCAGCAGGACAGGGAACCTTGGGTCACCCCTCCACTTT. Encoded protein: CASSRTGNLGSPLHF.

The chain joins TRBV5-6 to TRBJ2-7; possibly TRBD1 for D (7 bases). V was clipped by 0 bases and J by 7 bases, with 14 bases between them. The length of the CDR3 is 14 residues. The V gene's germline CDR1 is SGHDT and CDR2 YYEEEE. The CDR3 is CASSLAGGGFEQYF. CDR3 nucleotides: TGTGCCAGCAGCTTGGCAGGAGGGGGCTTTGAGCAGTACTTC. Based on the CDR3 plus reference TRBV5-6 and TRBJ2-7, the full variable domain is DAGVTQSPTHLIKTRGQQVTLRCSPKSGHDTVSWYQQALGQGPQFIFQYYEEEERQRGNFPDRFSGHQFPNYSSELNVNALLLGDSALYLCASSLAGGGFEQYFGPGTRLTVT.

The V and J genes are TRBV18 and TRBJ1-1; D remains ambiguous. Germline V CDR1 and CDR2: KGHSH, LQKENI. The CDR3 is 13 amino acids. V lost 3 bases, J lost 0 bases, and 5 bases lay in between. CDR3 region: CASSPGLNTEAFF. CDR3 nucleotide sequence: TGTGCCAGCTCACCGGGCTTGAACACTGAAGCTTTCTTT.

This clone turned up a few times. The gene calls are TRBV9 and TRBJ1-4; no clear D. Germline loops: CDR1 SGDLS, CDR2 YYNGEE. The CDR3 has 15 residues. V lost 0 bases, J lost 3 bases, and 9 bases lay in between. The CDR3 reads CASSVGETANEKLFF. CDR3 coding DNA: TGTGCCAGCAGCGTAGGTGAAACGGCTAATGAAAAACTGTTTTTT.

The CDR3 DNA reads TGTGCCAGCTCACCACCCCCGGGAGGGTCGAACACTGAAGCTTTCTTT. It specifies CASSPPPGGSNTEAFF. The chain uses TRBV18 and TRBJ1-1; D is unclear. The CDR3 extends over 16 amino acids. The ends were cut back, 0 bases at V and 1 base at J, with 12 bases in the middle. Per the germline V gene, CDR1 is KGHSH and CDR2 is LQKENI. Supplemented by reference TRBV18 and TRBJ1-1, the full variable domain reads NAGVMQNPRHLVRRRGQEARLRCSPMKGHSHVYWYRQLPEEGLKFMVYLQKENIIDESGMPKERFSAEFPKEGPSILRIQQVVRGDSAAYFCASSPPPGGSNTEAFFGQGTRLTVV.